This T cell receptor (beta chain) was sequenced during a study of T cell responses to AZD1222 COVID-19 vaccine. This CDR3 contains 13 residues. V was cut by 2 bases and J by 5 bases, with 10 bases left in between. Germline V gene lookup returns CDR1 SGHKS and CDR2 YYEKEE (reference sequence). Produced via immunoSEQ multiplex PCR; TCRdb's table is partial and in-frame only. In the table there are roughly 98,000 clones, 88% of which are singletons. V gene TRBV5-5 combines with J gene TRBJ1-2, with D unclear. The receptor comes from an adult who received the AZD1222 COVID-19 vaccine. The specimen was peripheral blood, collected 28 days after the second AZD1222 dose. CDR3 region: CASSFNPGYGYTF. As DNA, the CDR3 is TGTGCCAGCAGCTTTAATCCGGGTTATGGCTACACCTTC.